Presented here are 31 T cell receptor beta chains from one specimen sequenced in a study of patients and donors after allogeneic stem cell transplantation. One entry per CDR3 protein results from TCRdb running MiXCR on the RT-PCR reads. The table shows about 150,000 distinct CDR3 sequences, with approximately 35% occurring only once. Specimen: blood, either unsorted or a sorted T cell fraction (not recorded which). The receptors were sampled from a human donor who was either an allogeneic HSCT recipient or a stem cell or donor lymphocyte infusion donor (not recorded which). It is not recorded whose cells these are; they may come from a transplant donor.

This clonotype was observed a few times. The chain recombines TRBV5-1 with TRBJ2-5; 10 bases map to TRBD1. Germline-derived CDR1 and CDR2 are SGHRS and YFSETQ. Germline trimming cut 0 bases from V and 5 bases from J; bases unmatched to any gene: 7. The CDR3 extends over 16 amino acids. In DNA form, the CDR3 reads TGCGCCAGCAGCTTGGCCCTGACAGGGGGCCGTGAGACCCAGTACTTC. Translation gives CASSLALTGGRETQYF. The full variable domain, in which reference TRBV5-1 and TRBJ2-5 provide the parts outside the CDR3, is KAGVTQTPRYLIKTRGQQVTLSCSPISGHRSVSWYQQTPGQGLQFLFEYFSETQRNKGNFPGRFSGRQFSNSRSEMNVSTLELGDSALYLCASSLALTGGRETQYFGPGTRLLVL.

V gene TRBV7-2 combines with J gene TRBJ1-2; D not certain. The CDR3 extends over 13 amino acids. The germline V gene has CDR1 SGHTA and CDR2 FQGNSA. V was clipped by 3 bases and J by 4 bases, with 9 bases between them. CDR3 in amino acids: CASSFGRIYGYTF. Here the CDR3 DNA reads TGTGCCAGCAGCTTTGGGCGCATCTATGGCTACACCTTC.

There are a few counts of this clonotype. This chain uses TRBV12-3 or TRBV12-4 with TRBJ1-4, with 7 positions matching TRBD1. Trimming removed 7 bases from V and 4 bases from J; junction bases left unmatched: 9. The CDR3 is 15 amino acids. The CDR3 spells CASTSYRGSNEKLFF. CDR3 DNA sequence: TGTGCCAGCACCTCCTACAGGGGAAGTAATGAAAAACTGTTTTTT.

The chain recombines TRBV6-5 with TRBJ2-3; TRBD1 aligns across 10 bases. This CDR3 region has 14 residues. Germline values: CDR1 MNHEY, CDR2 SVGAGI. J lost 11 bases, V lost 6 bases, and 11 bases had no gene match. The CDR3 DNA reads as TGTGCCAGCAGACCCGGACAGGGGGGTTTTGAGCAGTATTTT. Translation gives CASRPGQGGFEQYF.

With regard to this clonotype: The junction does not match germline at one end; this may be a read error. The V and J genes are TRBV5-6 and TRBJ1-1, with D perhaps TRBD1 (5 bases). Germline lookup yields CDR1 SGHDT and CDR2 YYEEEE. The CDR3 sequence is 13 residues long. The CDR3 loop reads CASSGDQNTESFF. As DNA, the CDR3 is TGTGCCAGCAGCGGGGACCAGAACACTGAATCTTTCTTT.

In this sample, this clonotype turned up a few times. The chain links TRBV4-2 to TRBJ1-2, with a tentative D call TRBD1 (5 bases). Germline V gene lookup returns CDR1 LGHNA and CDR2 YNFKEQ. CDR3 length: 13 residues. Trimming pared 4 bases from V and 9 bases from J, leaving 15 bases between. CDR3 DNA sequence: TGTGCCAGCAGCCGTCCGGGACTTCAAAGCTACACCTTC. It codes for CASSRPGLQSYTF.

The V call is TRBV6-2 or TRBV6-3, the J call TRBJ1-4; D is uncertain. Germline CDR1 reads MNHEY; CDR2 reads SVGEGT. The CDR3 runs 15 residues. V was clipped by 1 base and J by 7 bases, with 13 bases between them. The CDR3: CASSYFKGWAEKLFF. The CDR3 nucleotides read TGTGCCAGCAGTTACTTCAAGGGATGGGCTGAAAAACTGTTTTTT.

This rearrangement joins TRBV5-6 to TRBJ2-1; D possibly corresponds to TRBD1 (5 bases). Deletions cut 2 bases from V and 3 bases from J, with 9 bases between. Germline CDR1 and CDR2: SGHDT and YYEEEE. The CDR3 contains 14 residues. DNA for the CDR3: TGTGCCAGCAGCTTACGGACAATCTACAATGAGCAGTTCTTC. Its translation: CASSLRTIYNEQFF.

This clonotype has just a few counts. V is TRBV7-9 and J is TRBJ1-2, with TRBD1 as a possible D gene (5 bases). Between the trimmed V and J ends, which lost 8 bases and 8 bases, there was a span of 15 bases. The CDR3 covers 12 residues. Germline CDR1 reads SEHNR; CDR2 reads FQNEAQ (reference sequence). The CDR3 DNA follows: TGTGCCAGCGGGGCGAGGGAGGGAGGCTACACCTTC. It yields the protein CASGAREGGYTF.

For the CDR3, the DNA is TGTGCCAGCAGCGACGCCGGGACTAGCAGAGAGACCCAGTACTTC. Translated, it gives CASSDAGTSRETQYF. This chain uses TRBV9 with TRBJ2-5; 9 bases align to TRBD2. Trimming at V came to 3 bases and at J to 4 bases, leaving 7 bases not matched to a gene. The CDR3 runs to 15 residues. Germline V lookup: CDR1 SGDLS, CDR2 YYNGEE.

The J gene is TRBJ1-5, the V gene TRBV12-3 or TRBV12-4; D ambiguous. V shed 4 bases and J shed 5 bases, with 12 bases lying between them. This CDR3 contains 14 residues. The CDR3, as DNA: TGTGCCAGCAGTTGGGCCTCTTCGGATCAGCCCCAGCATTTT. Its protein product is CASSWASSDQPQHF.

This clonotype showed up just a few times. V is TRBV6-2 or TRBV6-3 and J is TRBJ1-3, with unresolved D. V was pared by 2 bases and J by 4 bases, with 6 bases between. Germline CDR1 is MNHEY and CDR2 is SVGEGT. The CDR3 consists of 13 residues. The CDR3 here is CASSYAAGNTIYF. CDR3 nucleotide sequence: TGTGCCAGCAGTTACGCCGCAGGAAACACCATATATTTT.

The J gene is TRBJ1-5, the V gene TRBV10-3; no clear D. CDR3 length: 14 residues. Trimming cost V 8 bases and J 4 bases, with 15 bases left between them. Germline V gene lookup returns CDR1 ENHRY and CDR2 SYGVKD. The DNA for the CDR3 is TGTGCCATCGGAGTCGGGCAGGAAAATCAGCCCCAGCATTTT. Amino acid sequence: CAIGVGQENQPQHF.

CDR3 nucleotides: TGTGCCAGCAGCCACGAGACAGGGATTTCACCCCTCCACTTT. Its translation is CASSHETGISPLHF. The rearrangement joins TRBV3-1 to TRBJ1-6; TRBD1 matches at 7 bases. The germline V gene encodes CDR1 LGHDT and CDR2 YNNKEL (reference sequence). This CDR3 spans 14 amino acids. The trim removed 3 bases at V and 9 bases at J, leaving 5 bases unmatched.

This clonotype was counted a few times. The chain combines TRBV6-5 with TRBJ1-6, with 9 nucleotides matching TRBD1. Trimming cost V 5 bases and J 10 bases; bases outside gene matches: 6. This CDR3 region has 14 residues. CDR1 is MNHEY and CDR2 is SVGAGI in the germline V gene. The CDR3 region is CASSRQGGESPLHF. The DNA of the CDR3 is TGTGCCAGCAGTCGACAGGGGGGGGAATCACCCCTCCACTTT.

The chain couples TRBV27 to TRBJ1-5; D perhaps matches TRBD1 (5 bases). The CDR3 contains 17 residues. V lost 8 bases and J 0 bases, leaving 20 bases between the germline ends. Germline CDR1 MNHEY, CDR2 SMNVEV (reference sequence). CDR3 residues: CASFPRGRPYSNQPQHF. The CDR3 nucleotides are TGTGCCAGCTTCCCCCGGGGCAGACCGTATAGCAATCAGCCCCAGCATTTT.

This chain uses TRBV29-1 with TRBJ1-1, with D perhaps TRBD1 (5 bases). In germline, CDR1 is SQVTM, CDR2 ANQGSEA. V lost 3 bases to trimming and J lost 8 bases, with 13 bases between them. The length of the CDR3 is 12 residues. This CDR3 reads CSVDLSGAEAFF. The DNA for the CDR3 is TGCAGCGTTGATTTATCCGGGGCGGAAGCTTTCTTT.

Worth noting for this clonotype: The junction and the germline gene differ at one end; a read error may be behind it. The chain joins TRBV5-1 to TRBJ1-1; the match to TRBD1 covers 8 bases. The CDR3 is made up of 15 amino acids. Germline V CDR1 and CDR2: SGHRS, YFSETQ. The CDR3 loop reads CASSFGQGMNTEAFF. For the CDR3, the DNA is TGTGCCAGCAGCTTCGGACAGGGCATGAACACTGAAGCTTTCTTT.

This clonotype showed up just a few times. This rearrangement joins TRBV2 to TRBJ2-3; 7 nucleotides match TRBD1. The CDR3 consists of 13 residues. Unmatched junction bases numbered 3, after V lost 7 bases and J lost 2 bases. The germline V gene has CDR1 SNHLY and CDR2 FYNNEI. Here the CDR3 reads CASKGGNTDTQYF. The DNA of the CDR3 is TGTGCCAGCAAAGGGGGCAACACAGATACGCAGTATTTT.

In DNA form, the CDR3 reads TGTGCCAGGACTTGGGGACAGGCCTACGAGCAGTACTTC. Residues: CARTWGQAYEQYF. The gene calls are TRBV6-5 and TRBJ2-7; 8 bases are a match to TRBD1. Losses at the gene ends were 9 bases for V and 2 bases for J; bases not matched to a gene: 6. Looked up from germline, CDR1 is MNHEY and CDR2 is SVGAGI. There are 13 residues in the CDR3.

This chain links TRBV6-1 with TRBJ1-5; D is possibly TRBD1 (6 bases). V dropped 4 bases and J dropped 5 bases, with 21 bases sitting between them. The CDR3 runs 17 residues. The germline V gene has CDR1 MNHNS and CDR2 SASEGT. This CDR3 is CASSGEGGAIQYQPQHF. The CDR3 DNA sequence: TGTGCCAGCAGTGGAGAGGGGGGAGCTATCCAATATCAGCCCCAGCATTTT.

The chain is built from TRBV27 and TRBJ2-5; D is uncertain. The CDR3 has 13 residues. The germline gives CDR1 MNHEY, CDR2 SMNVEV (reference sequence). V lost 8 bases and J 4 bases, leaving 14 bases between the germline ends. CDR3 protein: CASEPVGRETQYF. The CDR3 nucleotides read TGTGCCAGCGAACCAGTCGGACGAGAGACCCAGTACTTC.

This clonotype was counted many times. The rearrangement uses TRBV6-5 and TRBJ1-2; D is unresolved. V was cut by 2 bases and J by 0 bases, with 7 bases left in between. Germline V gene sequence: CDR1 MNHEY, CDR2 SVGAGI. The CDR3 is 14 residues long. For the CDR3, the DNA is TGTGCCAGCAGTTACCGGGAATCTAACTATGGCTACACCTTC. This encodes CASSYRESNYGYTF.

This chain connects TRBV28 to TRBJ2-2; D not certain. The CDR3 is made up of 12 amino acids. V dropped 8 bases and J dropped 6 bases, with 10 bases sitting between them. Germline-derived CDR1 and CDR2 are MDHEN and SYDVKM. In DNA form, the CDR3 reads TGTGCCAGCGCTCGACCCGCCGGGGAGCTGTTTTTT. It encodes CASARPAGELFF.

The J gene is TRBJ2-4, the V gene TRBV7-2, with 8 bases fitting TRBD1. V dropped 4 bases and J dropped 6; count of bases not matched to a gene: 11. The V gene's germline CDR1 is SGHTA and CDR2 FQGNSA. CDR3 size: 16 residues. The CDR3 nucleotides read TGTGCCAGCAGCTGGACCCGGACAGGGAGCACAAACATTCAGTACTTC. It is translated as CASSWTRTGSTNIQYF.

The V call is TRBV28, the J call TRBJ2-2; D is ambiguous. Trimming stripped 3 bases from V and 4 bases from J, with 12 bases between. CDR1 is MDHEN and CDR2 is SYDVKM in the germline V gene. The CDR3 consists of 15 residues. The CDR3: CASSLRQLLTGELFF. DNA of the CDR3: TGTGCCAGCAGTTTGAGGCAACTCCTCACCGGGGAGCTGTTTTTT.

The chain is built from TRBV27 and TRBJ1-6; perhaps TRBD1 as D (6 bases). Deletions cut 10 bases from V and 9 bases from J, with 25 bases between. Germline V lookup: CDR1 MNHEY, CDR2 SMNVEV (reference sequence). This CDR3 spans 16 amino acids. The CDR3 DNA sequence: TGTGCCACACGGCGGGACAACAAGACCCCTTTTTCACCCCTCCACTTT. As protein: CATRRDNKTPFSPLHF.

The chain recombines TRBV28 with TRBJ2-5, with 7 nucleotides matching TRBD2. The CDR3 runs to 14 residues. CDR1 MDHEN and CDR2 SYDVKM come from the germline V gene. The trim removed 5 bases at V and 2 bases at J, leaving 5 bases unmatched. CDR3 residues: CASSLPGLQETQYF. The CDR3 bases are TGTGCCAGCAGTCTTCCGGGACTACAAGAGACCCAGTACTTC.

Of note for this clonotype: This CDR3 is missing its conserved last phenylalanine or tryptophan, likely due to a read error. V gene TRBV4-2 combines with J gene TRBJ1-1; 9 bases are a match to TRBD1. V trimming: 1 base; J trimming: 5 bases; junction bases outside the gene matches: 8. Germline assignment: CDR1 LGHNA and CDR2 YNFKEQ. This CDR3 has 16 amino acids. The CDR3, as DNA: TGTGCCAGCAGCCAAGTCGTCACAGGGGGCTGGACTGAAGCTTTCTTA. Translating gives CASSQVVTGGWTEAFL.

The CDR3 here is CAIAANTEAFF. The CDR3 coding sequence is TGTGCCATTGCGGCGAACACTGAAGCTTTCTTT. V is TRBV10-3 and J is TRBJ1-1; D not certain. V dropped 9 bases and J dropped 1 base, with 6 bases sitting between them. The CDR3 has 11 amino acids. The germline CDR1 and CDR2 sequences are ENHRY and SYGVKD.

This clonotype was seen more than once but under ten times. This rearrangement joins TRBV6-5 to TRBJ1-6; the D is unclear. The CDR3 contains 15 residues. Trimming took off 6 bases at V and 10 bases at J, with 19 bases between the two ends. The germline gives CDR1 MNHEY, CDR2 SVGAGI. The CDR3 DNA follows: TGTGCCAGCAGCCAGCAGGAGGCCTTCCACTCACCCCTCCACTTT. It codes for CASSQQEAFHSPLHF.